One and the same sample provided the 28 T cell receptor beta chains below, sequenced in a study of identical twins. TCRdb processed the 5' RACE reads anew with MiXCR; each CDR3 protein has one entry. The sample contains about 890,000 distinct CDR3 sequences, 9% to 15% of which appear only once. Separately, the same data were catalogued under a study of yellow fever vaccine responses in identical twins.

The sequenced sample consisted of PBMCs. All receptors come from a woman younger than 35 in good health.

This clonotype was detected a few times. V usage is TRBV7-6 and J usage is TRBJ2-2; D is possibly TRBD1 or TRBD2 (5 bases each). Trimming pared 1 base from V and 3 bases from J, leaving 12 bases between. This CDR3 is 16 amino acids long. Germline V CDR1 and CDR2: SGHVS, FNYEAQ. CDR3 bases: TGTGCCAGCAGCTTAGGAACTGGGACCTACACCGGGGAGCTGTTTTTT. Amino acid sequence: CASSLGTGTYTGELFF. Variable domain in full (rest from reference TRBV7-6 and TRBJ2-2): GAGVSQSPRYKVTKRGQDVALRCDPISGHVSLYWYRQALGQGPEFLTYFNYEAQQDKSGLPNDRFSAERPEGSISTLTIQRTEQRDSAMYRCASSLGTGTYTGELFFGEGSRLTVL.

The chain is built from TRBV11-2 and TRBJ1-3; D is unresolved. Germline-derived CDR1 and CDR2 are SGHAT and FQNNGV. The CDR3 is 17 amino acids. V was cut by 5 bases and J by 0 bases, with 17 bases left in between. CDR3 residues: CASSRDGWEYSGNTIYF. CDR3 bases: TGTGCCAGCAGCCGAGACGGGTGGGAGTACTCTGGAAACACCATATATTTT.

V is TRBV20-1 and J is TRBJ2-3, with 9 nucleotides matching TRBD2. CDR3 length: 16 residues. The germline V gene has CDR1 DFQATT and CDR2 SNEGSKA (reference sequence). The V and J ends lost 1 base and 4 bases, in that order; junction bases with no gene match: 9. The CDR3 loop reads CSARVYGGGGSDTQYF. The CDR3 coding sequence is TGCAGTGCTAGAGTGTACGGCGGGGGGGGATCAGATACGCAGTATTTT.

The gene calls are TRBV6-5 and TRBJ2-1; 11 bases agree with TRBD1. Looked up from germline, CDR1 is MNHEY and CDR2 is SVGAGI. V gave up 0 bases and J gave up 4 bases; unmatched junction bases: 5. The CDR3 loop spans 17 amino acids. CDR3 sequence (DNA): TGTGCCAGCAGTTACTCTGGCGGGACAGGGGGGTACAATGAGCAGTTCTTC. Protein product: CASSYSGGTGGYNEQFF.

This clonotype was recorded many times. J is TRBJ2-1 and V is TRBV6-1; 10 bases align to TRBD1. Germline CDR1 and CDR2: MNHNS and SASEGT. The V gene end was trimmed by 2 bases and the J gene end by 8 bases; junction bases not matched to a gene: 12. The CDR3 extends over 17 amino acids. The CDR3 coding sequence is TGTGCCAGCAGTGAAACCTACCGGGGACAGGGGACCGATGAGCAGTTCTTC. It is translated as CASSETYRGQGTDEQFF.

The table lists this clonotype with many counts. The J gene is TRBJ2-3, the V gene TRBV12-3 or TRBV12-4, with TRBD2 matching 9 bases. V trimming: 5 bases; J trimming: 3 bases; junction bases outside the gene matches: 12. The CDR3 has 17 amino acids. The CDR3 region is CASSPPSGGRGTDTQYF. The CDR3 DNA reads as TGTGCCAGCAGTCCCCCTTCAGGCGGGAGGGGGACAGATACGCAGTATTTT.

In this sample, this clonotype turned up a few times. The rearrangement links TRBV4-2 to TRBJ2-5, with TRBD2 matching over 14 bases. Trimming cost V 2 bases and J 5 bases; bases outside gene matches: 4. The CDR3 contains 16 residues. CDR1 LGHNA and CDR2 YNFKEQ come from the germline V gene. This CDR3 reads CASSQMTSGGAETQYF. CDR3 bases: TGTGCCAGCAGCCAAATGACTAGCGGGGGGGCGGAGACCCAGTACTTC.

This clonotype has just a few counts. The chain employs TRBV10-3 and TRBJ1-2, with D unclear. CDR3 size: 15 residues. The V and J ends lost 6 bases and 4 bases respectively, with 18 bases between them. The germline CDR1 and CDR2 sequences are ENHRY and SYGVKD. The CDR3, as DNA: TGTGCCATCAGGGAGAACGGCGAAACCACCTATGGCTACACCTTC. It translates to CAIRENGETTYGYTF.

This clonotype was picked up a small number of times. V gene TRBV29-1 combines with J gene TRBJ1-1; the D gene is possibly TRBD1 (6 bases). Trimming took 4 bases from V and 0 from J, leaving 12 bases between them. Germline CDR1 reads SQVTM; CDR2 reads ANQGSEA. There are 14 residues in the CDR3. CDR3 residues: CSVAGGAMNTEAFF. CDR3 coding DNA: TGCAGCGTTGCCGGGGGGGCCATGAACACTGAAGCTTTCTTT.

The J gene is TRBJ2-1, the V gene TRBV21-1; TRBD1 is the table's D call, not checked against the DNA. TRBV21-1 corresponds to a pseudogene. This CDR3 has 15 amino acids. The CDR3 loop reads CANLGDRGLSDEQFF. CDR3 DNA: TGTGCCAACCTTGGGGACAGGGGGCTTAGTGATGAGCAGTTCTTC.

The chain uses TRBV5-1 and TRBJ1-1, with D unresolved. Between the trimmed V and J ends, which lost 5 bases and 0 bases, there was a span of 14 bases. This CDR3 is built from 15 residues. Germline CDR1 is SGHRS and CDR2 is YFSETQ. The CDR3, as DNA: TGCGCCAGCAGACCAATGGGCGGTTTGAACACTGAAGCTTTCTTT. This encodes CASRPMGGLNTEAFF.

This clonotype was seen repeatedly, ten times or more. The chain is built from TRBV4-1 and TRBJ2-1, with 11 bases aligning to TRBD2. This CDR3 is 18 amino acids long. Unmatched junction bases numbered 7, after V lost 2 bases and J lost 1 base. Germline lookup yields CDR1 MGHRA and CDR2 YSYEKL. The CDR3 here is CASSQLFSGGASYNEQFF. The CDR3 bases are TGCGCCAGCAGCCAACTCTTTAGCGGGGGGGCGTCCTACAATGAGCAGTTCTTC.

This clonotype was recorded a few times. CDR3 loop: CSARDSGGSDTEAFF. The DNA of the CDR3 is TGCAGTGCTAGAGATTCTGGGGGTTCAGACACTGAAGCTTTCTTT. This rearrangement joins TRBV20-1 to TRBJ1-1; D is possibly TRBD1 (5 bases). Per the germline V gene, CDR1 is DFQATT and CDR2 is SNEGSKA (reference sequence). CDR3 length equals 15 residues. V lost 0 bases and J lost 3, with 14 bases in between.

A few counts support this clonotype. J is TRBJ2-1 and V is TRBV24-1, with TRBD1 matching over 8 bases. Per germline, CDR1 KGHDR and CDR2 SFDVKD. The CDR3 has 15 residues. Trimming removed 7 bases from V and 6 bases from J; junction bases left unmatched: 10. The CDR3 DNA reads TGTGCCACCAGCTGGCAGACAGGGGTTGGCAATGAGCAGTTCTTC. Amino acids: CATSWQTGVGNEQFF.

Only a few counts were recorded for this clonotype. The chain has TRBV9 and TRBJ2-1, with 8 bases identical to TRBD2. The ends lost 0 bases at V and 6 bases at J; junction bases unmatched: 5. The germline V gene encodes CDR1 SGDLS and CDR2 YYNGEE. This CDR3 contains 15 residues. The DNA of the CDR3 is TGTGCCAGCAGCGTAGATTCACTAGCGGTCAATGAGCAGTTCTTC. Its protein is CASSVDSLAVNEQFF.

In its sample, this clonotype was seen a few times. The rearrangement uses TRBV20-1 and TRBJ2-1; 9 bases fit TRBD1. Trimming cost V 5 bases and J 7 bases; bases outside gene matches: 6. The germline gives CDR1 DFQATT, CDR2 SNEGSKA (reference sequence). The CDR3 is made up of 13 amino acids. CDR3 loop: CSAGIDRGNEQFF. The CDR3 DNA follows: TGCAGTGCTGGGATAGACAGGGGGAATGAGCAGTTCTTC.

The chain joins TRBV27 to TRBJ2-2, with 7 bases identical to TRBD1. The CDR3 runs 16 residues. After removal of 5 bases from V and 5 bases from J, the junction contained 11 bases not matched to a gene. Germline V gene lookup returns CDR1 MNHEY and CDR2 SMNVEV (reference sequence). The CDR3 sequence is CASSPEPTGFTGELFF. In nucleotides, the CDR3 is TGTGCCAGCAGTCCTGAACCGACAGGGTTTACCGGGGAGCTGTTTTTT.

This clonotype was seen many times. The chain recombines TRBV6-1 with TRBJ2-1; the D call may be TRBD1 or TRBD2 (5 bases each). This CDR3 has 17 amino acids. Per the germline V gene, CDR1 is MNHNS and CDR2 is SASEGT. The V end was cut by 4 bases, the J end by 0 bases, with 16 bases between. This CDR3 reads CASSAPPGRDSYNEQFF. The DNA of the CDR3 is TGTGCCAGCAGTGCCCCGCCGGGGCGAGACTCCTACAATGAGCAGTTCTTC.

The chain uses TRBV15 and TRBJ2-3; TRBD2 matches at 16 bases. Germline V gives CDR1 LNHNV, CDR2 YYDKDF (reference sequence). The CDR3 contains 19 residues. V was clipped by 1 base and J by 1 base; unmatched bases: 5. CDR3 DNA sequence: TGTGCCACCAGCAGAGCGGGACTAGCGGGGGGGCCGCGCACAGATACGCAGTATTTT. It specifies CATSRAGLAGGPRTDTQYF.

This CDR3 reads CASSRQGLIDEQFF. CDR3 in DNA: TGTGCCAGCAGTAGGCAGGGATTGATAGATGAGCAGTTCTTC. The V gene is TRBV11-1, the J gene TRBJ2-1, with D possibly matching TRBD1 (5 bases). Germline V gene lookup returns CDR1 SGHAT and CDR2 FQDESV (reference sequence). Trimming stripped 6 bases from V and 8 bases from J, with 17 bases between. The CDR3 is made up of 14 amino acids.

The rearrangement joins TRBV12-3 or TRBV12-4 to TRBJ2-1, with 9 bases matching TRBD2. With V trimmed by 0 bases and J by 0 bases, 18 bases remained unmatched. The CDR3 is 22 residues long. The CDR3 coding sequence is TGTGCCAGCAGTTTAGCCGTGGGGAGAATAGCGGGGGTGGAGTTCTCCTACAATGAGCAGTTCTTC. It yields the protein CASSLAVGRIAGVEFSYNEQFF.

This clonotype was seen ten or more times. This chain joins TRBV12-3 or TRBV12-4 and TRBJ1-2; 7 bases match TRBD1. With 6 bases clipped from V and 4 bases from J, the junction kept 2 bases outside the gene matches. The CDR3 length is 12 residues. The CDR3 coding sequence is TGTGCCAGCAGCCCAGGGGGCTATGGCTACACCTTC. It codes for CASSPGGYGYTF.

The chain links TRBV24-1 to TRBJ2-1; 7 bases align to TRBD1. Trimming cost V 3 bases and J 6 bases; bases outside gene matches: 7. CDR1 and CDR2 (germline): KGHDR, SFDVKD. The CDR3 is 15 residues long. This CDR3 reads CATSDPRGRSNEQFF. In nucleotides, the CDR3 is TGTGCCACCAGTGATCCCAGGGGGAGATCCAATGAGCAGTTCTTC.

The J gene is TRBJ2-7, the V gene TRBV5-1; D perhaps matches TRBD1 (6 bases). V lost 7 bases, J lost 7 bases, and 21 bases lay in between. Per germline, CDR1 SGHRS and CDR2 YFSETQ. The CDR3 loop spans 14 amino acids. The DNA for the CDR3 is TGCGCCAGCCTGCTTGGGGGCATCGGCCTTGAGCAGTACTTC. The encoded protein is CASLLGGIGLEQYF. The full variable domain, its missing parts supplied by reference TRBV5-1 and TRBJ2-7, is KAGVTQTPRYLIKTRGQQVTLSCSPISGHRSVSWYQQTPGQGLQFLFEYFSETQRNKGNFPGRFSGRQFSNSRSEMNVSTLELGDSALYLCASLLGGIGLEQYFGPGTRLTVT.

The rearrangement uses TRBV11-2 and TRBJ2-1; unclear D gene. Between the trimmed V and J ends, which lost 0 bases and 0 bases, there was a span of 9 bases. Germline loops: CDR1 SGHAT, CDR2 FQNNGV. The CDR3 sequence is 16 residues long. CDR3 protein: CASSLDRAPSYNEQFF. CDR3 nucleotides: TGTGCCAGCAGCTTAGATCGAGCCCCCTCCTACAATGAGCAGTTCTTC. Full variable domain (outside the CDR3, taken from reference TRBV11-2 and TRBJ2-1): EAGVAQSPRYKIIEKRQSVAFWCNPISGHATLYWYQQILGQGPKLLIQFQNNGVVDDSQLPKDRFSAERLKGVDSTLKIQPAKLEDSAVYLCASSLDRAPSYNEQFFGPGTRLTVL.

This clonotype appeared a few times. V is TRBV20-1 and J is TRBJ1-1; the D gene is possibly TRBD1 (5 bases). V was pared by 0 bases and J by 4 bases, with 15 bases between. CDR3 length equals 15 residues. In germline, CDR1 is DFQATT, CDR2 SNEGSKA (reference sequence). The CDR3 loop reads CSARDSGRAGTEAFF. The DNA of the CDR3 is TGCAGTGCTAGAGATTCGGGCAGGGCAGGCACTGAAGCTTTCTTT.

At least ten counts were recorded for this clonotype. This chain links TRBV5-1 with TRBJ2-1; 7 bases align to TRBD1. Unmatched junction bases numbered 5, after V lost 4 bases and J lost 4 bases. Germline loops: CDR1 SGHRS, CDR2 YFSETQ. This CDR3 spans 14 amino acids. CDR3 sequence (DNA): TGCGCCAGCAGCCCGGGACAGCCTTACAATGAGCAGTTCTTC. Encoded protein: CASSPGQPYNEQFF. Full variable domain (outside the CDR3, taken from reference TRBV5-1 and TRBJ2-1): KAGVTQTPRYLIKTRGQQVTLSCSPISGHRSVSWYQQTPGQGLQFLFEYFSETQRNKGNFPGRFSGRQFSNSRSEMNVSTLELGDSALYLCASSPGQPYNEQFFGPGTRLTVL.

This chain uses TRBV12-3 or TRBV12-4 with TRBJ1-5, with a possible D match to TRBD1 (5 bases). Trimming took off 6 bases at V and 4 bases at J, with 13 bases between the two ends. The CDR3 runs 14 residues. For the CDR3, the DNA is TGTGCCAGCAGCCAAGAGGCAGGGAATCAGCCCCAGCATTTT. Residues: CASSQEAGNQPQHF.